These 9 T cell receptor beta chains came from one sample sequenced in a study of blood T cell repertoires in COVID-19. Repertoires were generated with immunoSEQ multiplex PCR, while TCRdb's copy carries only in-frame clones and drops some. Of about 140,000 clones detected, roughly 87% appear once; the ten largest clones hold over 0.8%. Sequenced: peripheral blood. All receptors come from a woman aged 45-65 years with acute or convalescent COVID-19.

V usage is TRBV25-1 and J usage is TRBJ1-2, with TRBD1 identical over 8 bases. The trim removed 0 bases at V and 6 bases at J, leaving 6 bases unmatched. Germline V CDR1 and CDR2: MGHDK, SYGVNS. This CDR3 is built from 15 residues. Here the CDR3 reads CASSEYLRGPHGYTF. Written as DNA, the CDR3 is TGTGCCAGCAGTGAATATCTCAGGGGGCCCCATGGCTACACCTTC.

The chain recombines TRBV7-8 with TRBJ1-1; TRBD1 matches at 11 bases. Germline CDR1 and CDR2: SGHVS and FQNEAQ. The CDR3 contains 16 residues. V lost 1 base to trimming and J lost 5 bases; unmatched junction nucleotides: 6. In DNA form, the CDR3 reads TGTGCCAGCAGCTTAGGGACAGGGGGCGTCAGTACTGAAGCTTTCTTT. This translates into CASSLGTGGVSTEAFF.

The genes are TRBV28 and TRBJ1-4, with D possibly being TRBD1 (6 bases). CDR3 length: 12 residues. Trimming removed 4 bases from V and 13 bases from J, with 13 bases in between. Germline V lookup: CDR1 MDHEN, CDR2 SYDVKM. CDR3 nucleotides: TGTGCCAGCAGTTGGGGGGGCAGGCCACTGTTTTTT. As protein: CASSWGGRPLFF.

The chain employs TRBV28 and TRBJ2-1, with D possibly matching TRBD2 (5 bases). Per the germline V gene, CDR1 is MDHEN and CDR2 is SYDVKM. CDR3 length: 14 amino acids. Trimming pared 9 bases from V and 4 bases from J, leaving 16 bases between. Written as DNA, the CDR3 is TGTGCCAGTGGGAGCGGATCACTTTACAATGAGCAGTTCTTC. Translating it yields CASGSGSLYNEQFF.

CDR3 coding DNA: TGTGCCAGCAGTCCTAGAACTAATGAAAAACTGTTTTTT. This translates into CASSPRTNEKLFF. This chain joins TRBV28 and TRBJ1-4, with unresolved D. The germline V and J ends were trimmed by 5 bases and 1 base, with 5 bases remaining between them. The CDR3 loop spans 13 amino acids. Germline CDR1 reads MDHEN; CDR2 reads SYDVKM. Complete variable domain (other parts from reference TRBV28 and TRBJ1-4): DVKVTQSSRYLVKRTGEKVFLECVQDMDHENMFWYRQDPGLGLRLIYFSYDVKMKEKGDIPEGYSVSREKKERFSLILESASTNQTSMYLCASSPRTNEKLFFGSGTQLSVL.

V gene TRBV11-2 combines with J gene TRBJ2-2; no reliable D call. Germline V CDR1 and CDR2: SGHAT, FQNNGV. The V end was cut by 3 bases, the J end by 6 bases, with 8 bases between. This CDR3 spans 13 amino acids. DNA for the CDR3: TGTGCCAGCAGCTTCCTAGGTCCCGGGGAGCTGTTTTTT. It codes for CASSFLGPGELFF.

The chain carries TRBV19 and TRBJ1-2; D is unresolved. Per the germline V gene, CDR1 is LNHDA and CDR2 is SQIVND (reference sequence). V was clipped by 0 bases and J by 7 bases, with 12 bases between them. The CDR3 consists of 14 residues. The CDR3 nucleotides read TGTGCCAGTAGTATAGATCGGGAAAGCCGTGGCTACACCTTC. Translated: CASSIDRESRGYTF.

This rearrangement joins TRBV6-5 to TRBJ1-1, with a weak D call TRBD1 (6 bases). Germline loops: CDR1 MNHEY, CDR2 SVGAGI. V was clipped by 6 bases and J by 1 base, with 12 bases between them. There are 14 residues in the CDR3. The CDR3 protein is CASRQGMKNTEAFF. For the CDR3, the DNA is TGTGCCAGCAGACAGGGAATGAAGAACACTGAAGCTTTCTTT.

The gene calls are TRBV12-3 or TRBV12-4 and TRBJ2-4; D possibly corresponds to TRBD1 (6 bases). V lost 5 bases and J lost 9, with 11 bases in between. The CDR3 sequence is 12 residues long. CDR3 protein: CASSTTGIIQYF. The CDR3 bases are TGTGCCAGCAGTACGACAGGTATCATTCAGTACTTC.